A single sample is the source of the 21 T cell receptor beta chains below, sequenced in a study of identifying expanded T cells in peripheral blood. Repertoires were generated with immunoSEQ multiplex PCR, while TCRdb's copy carries only in-frame clones and drops some. The profile shows 50,000 to 75,000 clones, about 80% of them singletons. Sequencing input: blood. These receptors were taken from a person aged 18-69 years in good health.

The chain joins TRBV25-1 to TRBJ1-2; D unclear. Deletions cut 4 bases from V and 5 bases from J, with 11 bases between. Germline values: CDR1 MGHDK, CDR2 SYGVNS. This CDR3 contains 13 residues. The CDR3 DNA follows: TGTGCCAGCAGTGGGATGATAGGATATGGCTACACCTTC. Translation gives CASSGMIGYGYTF.

J is TRBJ2-7 and V is TRBV18; D possibly matches TRBD1 or TRBD2 (5 bases each). CDR1 is KGHSH and CDR2 is LQKENI in the germline V gene. Trimming took off 1 base at V and 5 bases at J, with 6 bases between the two ends. The CDR3 totals 12 residues. This CDR3 is CASSPLGDEQYF. DNA for the CDR3: TGTGCCAGCTCACCACTGGGGGACGAGCAGTACTTC.

This clone has only one observation. The chain uses TRBV6-4 and TRBJ1-5, with D possibly TRBD1 on 6 matching bases. CDR1 is MRHNA, CDR2 SNTAGT, per germline. The length of the CDR3 is 15 residues. Trimming took off 6 bases at V and 0 bases at J, with 12 bases between the two ends. The CDR3 DNA reads TGTGCCAGCAGGGTAGAGGGGGATAGCAATCAGCCCCAGCATTTT. Protein: CASRVEGDSNQPQHF.

The chain has TRBV11-2 and TRBJ1-1; D is unclear. This CDR3 region has 13 residues. Trimming pared 10 bases from V and 5 bases from J, leaving 17 bases between. Germline V gene data show CDR1 as SGHAT and CDR2 as FQNNGV. CDR3 bases: TGTGCCACCCTCGGGGAGGGATGGACTGAAGCTTTCTTT. As protein: CATLGEGWTEAFF.

This sequence joins TRBV20-1 and TRBJ1-2; the D is unclear. The CDR3 contains 11 residues. The germline V and J ends were trimmed by 2 bases and 8 bases, with 9 bases remaining between them. CDR1 is DFQATT, CDR2 SNEGSKA, per germline (reference sequence). CDR3 loop: CSARTEKGYTF. The CDR3 DNA is TGCAGTGCTAGAACCGAGAAGGGCTACACCTTC.

The rearrangement links TRBV7-9 to TRBJ2-5; D is possibly TRBD1 (6 bases). The CDR3 totals 15 residues. Germline CDR1 SEHNR, CDR2 FQNEAQ (reference sequence). Trimming removed 1 base at V and 1 base at J, with 10 bases between. The CDR3 DNA sequence: TGTGCCAGCAGCTTAGGTCGAGGGGGCCAAGAGACCCAGTACTTC. Protein product: CASSLGRGGQETQYF.

The chain is built from TRBV2 and TRBJ2-7; D is uncertain. Germline loops: CDR1 SNHLY, CDR2 FYNNEI. The CDR3 runs 11 residues. V was clipped by 5 bases and J by 4 bases, with 6 bases between them. The chain's CDR3 is CASSSEYEQYF. CDR3 DNA sequence: TGTGCCAGCAGTTCGGAGTACGAGCAGTACTTC.

This sequence joins TRBV19 and TRBJ1-5; 8 positions match TRBD1. Looked up from germline, CDR1 is LNHDA and CDR2 is SQIVND (reference sequence). This CDR3 comprises 15 residues. The J segment lost 4 bases and the V segment lost 4 bases, leaving 6 bases of the junction unmatched. CDR3 loop: CASSRGQGRNQPQHF. The CDR3 region has the DNA TGTGCCAGTAGTAGAGGACAGGGACGGAATCAGCCCCAGCATTTT.

V and J are TRBV7-8 and TRBJ2-7, with D maybe TRBD2 (6 bases). The CDR3 covers 16 residues. V gave up 5 bases and J gave up 4 bases, with 21 bases separating them. Germline assignment: CDR1 SGHVS and CDR2 FQNEAQ. Written as DNA, the CDR3 is TGTGCCAGCAGCGGTGGAGTGGGCGGGGCGATTTACGAGCAGTACGTC. Protein: CASSGGVGGAIYEQYV.

V and J are TRBV5-1 and TRBJ2-3; tentatively, D is TRBD1 (5 bases). The CDR3 consists of 16 residues. Trimming took off 4 bases at V and 2 bases at J, with 17 bases between the two ends. The germline gives CDR1 SGHRS, CDR2 YFSETQ. The CDR3: CASSAGHARTTDTQYF. The CDR3 nucleotides are TGCGCCAGCAGCGCCGGACACGCGCGAACCACAGATACGCAGTATTTT.

The chain is built from TRBV9 and TRBJ2-1; 10 bases align to TRBD2. CDR1 is SGDLS, CDR2 YYNGEE, per germline. This CDR3 is 14 amino acids long. The junction had 1 base not matched to a gene; V was cut back by 0 bases and J by 7 bases. In DNA, the CDR3 is TGTGCCAGCAGCGTAGGGACTAGCGGTAATGAGCAGTTCTTC. Amino acids: CASSVGTSGNEQFF.

This sequence joins TRBV7-9 and TRBJ2-7; 7 nucleotides agree with TRBD1. V shed 7 bases and J 1 base; nucleotides not matched to a gene: 4. CDR3 length equals 13 residues. Germline V gene sequence: CDR1 SEHNR, CDR2 FQNEAQ (reference sequence). The CDR3 spells CASTRQGSYEQYF. In nucleotides, the CDR3 is TGTGCCAGCACCCGACAGGGTTCCTACGAGCAGTACTTC.

J is TRBJ1-1 and V is TRBV5-1, with a possible D match to TRBD1 (6 bases). The CDR3 totals 13 residues. The germline V and J ends were trimmed by 4 bases and 1 base, with 8 bases remaining between them. Germline values: CDR1 SGHRS, CDR2 YFSETQ. CDR3 protein: CASSATGNTEAFF. The CDR3 DNA reads TGCGCCAGCAGCGCGACAGGGAACACTGAAGCTTTCTTT.

The rearrangement links TRBV19 to TRBJ1-1; D is ambiguous. The CDR3 sequence is 12 residues long. Trimming removed 3 bases from V and 5 bases from J, with 7 bases in between. The germline gives CDR1 LNHDA, CDR2 SQIVND (reference sequence). CDR3 in amino acids: CASSISRTEAFF. The CDR3 coding sequence is TGTGCCAGTAGTATTAGTAGAACTGAAGCTTTCTTT. Supplemented by reference TRBV19 and TRBJ1-1, the full variable domain reads DGGITQSPKYLFRKEGQNVTLSCEQNLNHDAMYWYRQDPGQGLRLIYYSQIVNDFQKGDIAEGYSVSREKKESFPLTVTSAQKNPTAFYLCASSISRTEAFFGQGTRLTVV.

The chain uses TRBV6-1 and TRBJ2-3; a possible D gene is TRBD2 (5 bases). This CDR3 is 17 amino acids long. V lost 4 bases to trimming and J lost 2 bases, with 19 bases between them. CDR1 and CDR2 (germline): MNHNS, SASEGT. CDR3 protein: CASSAKNERSNTDTQYF. CDR3 bases: TGTGCCAGCAGTGCAAAAAACGAGCGGTCCAACACAGATACGCAGTATTTT.

The chain combines TRBV25-1 with TRBJ1-2, with D possibly matching TRBD1 (6 bases). Germline CDR1 is MGHDK and CDR2 is SYGVNS. The CDR3 sequence is 16 residues long. V was shortened by 4 bases and J by 2 bases, with 17 bases between the two germline ends. The CDR3 nucleotides read TGTGCCAGCAGTGGTCCCTTGGGGGGGCGGAACTATGGCTACACCTTC. Translating gives CASSGPLGGRNYGYTF.

V usage is TRBV19 and J usage is TRBJ1-6, with D unresolved. Germline V lookup: CDR1 LNHDA, CDR2 SQIVND (reference sequence). The CDR3 totals 13 residues. Trimming stripped 0 bases from V and 13 bases from J, with 10 bases between. CDR3 sequence: CASSIDRRLPLHF. CDR3 DNA sequence: TGTGCCAGTAGTATAGACAGGCGTCTCCCCCTCCACTTT.

J is TRBJ1-1 and V is TRBV5-1, with D hard to call. CDR1 is SGHRS and CDR2 is YFSETQ in the germline V gene. The length of the CDR3 is 14 residues. V lost 1 base, J lost 1 base, and 8 bases lay in between. Here the CDR3 reads CASSLLATNTEAFF. The CDR3 nucleotides are TGCGCCAGCAGCTTGTTGGCAACGAACACTGAAGCTTTCTTT.

The V call is TRBV5-1, the J call TRBJ1-1, with TRBD1 matching over 10 bases. Germline V CDR1 and CDR2: SGHRS, YFSETQ. Trimming at V came to 4 bases and at J to 1 base, leaving 7 bases not matched to a gene. This CDR3 is built from 16 residues. The CDR3 region is CASSVGQGNKNTEAFF. CDR3 DNA sequence: TGCGCCAGCAGCGTGGGACAGGGGAATAAGAACACTGAAGCTTTCTTT. Full variable domain (rest looked up from reference TRBV5-1 and TRBJ1-1): KAGVTQTPRYLIKTRGQQVTLSCSPISGHRSVSWYQQTPGQGLQFLFEYFSETQRNKGNFPGRFSGRQFSNSRSEMNVSTLELGDSALYLCASSVGQGNKNTEAFFGQGTRLTVV.

The rearrangement uses TRBV14 and TRBJ2-3, with unresolved D. Germline loops: CDR1 SGHDN, CDR2 FVKESK. This CDR3 contains 13 residues. Trimming shortened V by 0 bases and J by 6 bases, and 7 bases separated the two germline ends. The CDR3 region is CASSQDLQDTQYF. The CDR3 region has the DNA TGTGCCAGCAGCCAAGATCTGCAGGATACGCAGTATTTT.

The rearrangement joins TRBV7-6 to TRBJ2-2; perhaps TRBD2 as D (6 bases). The V end lost 5 bases, the J end lost 4 bases, and 14 bases lay between the germline ends. The CDR3 length is 15 residues. Per germline, CDR1 SGHVS and CDR2 FNYEAQ. The CDR3 spells CASSNLGRGTGELFF. Written as DNA, the CDR3 is TGTGCCAGCAGCAACCTAGGGCGGGGCACCGGGGAGCTGTTTTTT.